This entry lists 21 T cell receptor beta chains sequenced from one sample in a study of T cells in women clearing cervical HPV infection. Data came from immunoSEQ multiplex PCR; TCRdb stores just in-frame clones and leaves some out. Its table lists approximately 16,000 clones. The material sequenced was blood buffy coat. The receptors here all came from a woman between 18 and 70 years old with a cervical HPV16 infection that either progressed to CIN3+ or cleared (not recorded which).

In regard to this clone: Coverage ceases 3 residues before the CDR3 finishes, and the germline J gene fills in the end. The V and J genes are TRBV5-1 and TRBJ2-1, with 10 bases fitting TRBD1. The V gene end was trimmed by 7 bases and the J gene end by 7 bases; junction bases not matched to a gene: 8. Per the germline V gene, CDR1 is SGHRS and CDR2 is YFSETQ. The CDR3 is 14 amino acids. The sequenced part of the CDR3 DNA is TGCGCCAGCGAGACGACGGGACAGGGGAATGAG. Translated, it gives CASETTGQGNE. In full, the CDR3 is CASETTGQGNEQFF. The variable domain in full, with the rest retrieved from reference TRBV5-1 and TRBJ2-1, is KAGVTQTPRYLIKTRGQQVTLSCSPISGHRSVSWYQQTPGQGLQFLFEYFSETQRNKGNFPGRFSGRQFSNSRSEMNVSTLELGDSALYLCASETTGQGNEQFFGPGTRLTVL.

A remark on this clone: The sequence runs out 3 residues before the end of the CDR3; the remainder is reconstructed from the germline J gene. This sequence joins TRBV7-2 and TRBJ1-2, with TRBD1 matching 7 bases. Germline loops: CDR1 SGHTA, CDR2 FQGNSA. This CDR3 has 14 residues. Losses at the gene ends were 5 bases for V and 2 bases for J; bases not matched to a gene: 5. Here the CDR3 reads CASSPSTGNYGYTF. Incomplete CDR3 DNA: TGTGCCAGCAGCCCGTCGACAGGGAACTATGGC.

CDR3: CSAARTGEGYGYTF. CDR3 bases read: TGCAGCGCCGCCCGGACAGGGGAAGGGTATGGC. The chain is built from TRBV29-1 and TRBJ1-2; 9 nucleotides line up with TRBD1. The sequence runs out 3 residues before the end of the CDR3; the remainder is reconstructed from the germline J gene. Losses at the gene ends were 7 bases for V and 5 bases for J; bases not matched to a gene: 11. Germline assignment: CDR1 SQVTM and CDR2 ANQGSEA. This CDR3 region has 14 residues.

The sequenced CDR3 bases are TGTGCCAGCAGTCAGACTAGCGGGAGTATAACCTACGAG. It encodes CASSQTSGSITYE. The whole CDR3 is CASSQTSGSITYEQYF. The chain couples TRBV6-2 or TRBV6-3 to TRBJ2-7; TRBD2 matches at 12 bases. Read coverage stops 3 residues before the CDR3 terminus; the germline J gene supplies the remainder. V trimming: 5 bases; J trimming: 2 bases; junction bases outside the gene matches: 7. The CDR3 has 16 amino acids. The germline V gene has CDR1 MNHEY and CDR2 SVGEGT.

On this clone: The missing CDR3 end, 3 residues past where the read stops, is filled in from the germline J gene. The chain recombines TRBV19 with TRBJ2-6; TRBD1 aligns across 8 bases. V trimming: 7 bases; J trimming: 0 bases; junction bases outside the gene matches: 11. This CDR3 is 18 amino acids long. CDR1 and CDR2 from the germline V gene are LNHDA and SQIVND (reference sequence). CDR3 region: CASTKDRVVTSGANVLTF. CDR3 bases read: TGTGCCAGTACCAAGGACAGGGTAGTAACCTCTGGGGCCAACGTC. Using reference TRBV19 and TRBJ2-6 for the parts outside the CDR3, the full variable domain is DGGITQSPKYLFRKEGQNVTLSCEQNLNHDAMYWYRQDPGQGLRLIYYSQIVNDFQKGDIAEGYSVSREKKESFPLTVTSAQKNPTAFYLCASTKDRVVTSGANVLTFGAGSRLTVL.

As concerns this clone: Sequencing ends 3 residues short of the CDR3 end; the germline J gene provides the rest. The genes are TRBV20-1 and TRBJ2-5; D is possibly TRBD1 (6 bases). Germline V gene data show CDR1 as DFQATT and CDR2 as SNEGSKA (reference sequence). The CDR3 contains 13 residues. V lost 5 bases, J lost 3 bases, and 13 bases lay in between. The CDR3 reads CSAGGQRKETQYF. The CDR3 bases that were read are TGCAGTGCTGGAGGACAGAGGAAAGAGACC.

On this clone itself: The read gets to within 3 residues of the CDR3 end, and the germline J gene fills in the rest. The rearrangement uses TRBV7-2 and TRBJ1-1, with 7 bases fitting TRBD1. CDR1 SGHTA and CDR2 FQGNSA come from the germline V gene. This CDR3 spans 13 amino acids. Losses at the gene ends were 8 bases for V and 4 bases for J; bases not matched to a gene: 7. The sequenced CDR3 bases are TGTGCCAGCCGACAGGGAATGGGCACTGAA. It codes for CASRQGMGTE. The whole CDR3 reads CASRQGMGTEAFF.

Points on this clone: The read ends 3 residues early relative to the CDR3; the germline J gene fills the gap. The V gene is TRBV23-1, the J gene TRBJ1-6; D may be TRBD1 (5 bases). TRBV23-1 is flagged as an ORF with uncertain function. V shed 4 bases and J shed 6 bases, with 10 bases lying between them. This CDR3 has 14 residues. Incomplete CDR3 DNA: TGCGCCAGCAGTCGGGGACTGCCTAATTCACCC. It yields the protein CASSRGLPNSP. The whole CDR3 sequence is CASSRGLPNSPLHF.

As regards this clone: The read gets to within 3 residues of the CDR3 end, and the germline J gene fills in the rest. This chain joins TRBV4-2 and TRBJ2-7, with a possible D match to TRBD1 (6 bases). Germline CDR1 LGHNA, CDR2 YNFKEQ. V shed 5 bases and J shed 4 bases, with 6 bases lying between them. This CDR3 region has 11 residues. The CDR3 bases that were read are TGTGCCAGCAGCACAGGGTACGAG. It is translated as CASSTGYE. The full CDR3 sequence reads CASSTGYEQYF.

CDR3 DNA, as far as it was read: TGCAGTGCTAGAGATCCACGAGGGGGAAACAATGAG. This codes for CSARDPRGGNNE. The whole CDR3 reads CSARDPRGGNNEQFF. This chain connects TRBV20-1 to TRBJ2-1, with a weak D call TRBD1 (6 bases). Read coverage stops 3 residues before the CDR3 terminus; the germline J gene supplies the remainder. Germline V gives CDR1 DFQATT, CDR2 SNEGSKA (reference sequence). Trimming left V 0 bases short and J 5 bases short, with 14 bases between. The CDR3 consists of 15 residues.

With regard to this clone: With the read ending 3 residues before the CDR3 end, the germline J gene is used to fill in that end. The V and J genes are TRBV6-2 or TRBV6-3 and TRBJ1-1; D perhaps matches TRBD1 (5 bases). Looked up from germline, CDR1 is MNHEY and CDR2 is SVGEGT. The CDR3 loop spans 14 amino acids. The CDR3 region is CASSYARALGGAFF. The part of the CDR3 DNA that was read is TGTGCCAGCAGTTACGCAAGGGCGCTCGGGGGG.

With respect to this clone: The read gets to within 3 residues of the CDR3 end, and the germline J gene fills in the rest. The chain carries TRBV19 and TRBJ2-1, with 10 positions matching TRBD1. The CDR3 length is 16 residues. Germline values: CDR1 LNHDA, CDR2 SQIVND (reference sequence). With 8 bases clipped from V and 5 bases from J, the junction kept 12 bases outside the gene matches. The covered CDR3 bases are TGTGCCAGTGGGCGCCTGGGACAGGGGAACGACAATGAG. Translated, it gives CASGRLGQGNDNE. The CDR3 in its entirety is CASGRLGQGNDNEQFF.

Worth noting for this clone: The read is 3 residues too short to cover the CDR3 end, so that end is filled in from the germline J gene. The chain employs TRBV5-4 and TRBJ2-3; D gene ambiguous. CDR1 is SGHNT, CDR2 YYREEE, per germline (reference sequence). This CDR3 is 14 amino acids long. The CDR3 is CASSRLHQEETQYF. Partial CDR3 DNA: TGTGCCAGCAGCCGATTACATCAGGAAGAGACG.

Worth noting for this clone: The read is 3 residues too short to cover the CDR3 end, so that end is filled in from the germline J gene. This chain connects TRBV30 to TRBJ2-1, with 9 nucleotides matching TRBD2. Germline V gene lookup returns CDR1 GTSNPN and CDR2 SVGIG (reference sequence). V shed 4 bases and J 5 bases; nucleotides not matched to a gene: 3. This CDR3 region has 13 residues. CDR3 bases read: TGTGCCTGGATGCGCGGGAGGGACAATGAG. Amino acid sequence: CAWMRGRDNE. The CDR3 in its entirety is CAWMRGRDNEQFF.

Comments on this clone: From the germline J gene comes the end of the CDR3, since the read stops 3 residues before it. This chain connects TRBV20-1 to TRBJ2-3; a weak D match, TRBD1 (6 bases). The CDR3 length is 13 residues. Per the germline V gene, CDR1 is DFQATT and CDR2 is SNEGSKA (reference sequence). Trimming pared 8 bases from V and 5 bases from J, leaving 17 bases between. CDR3 bases read: TGCAGTACGCAGGGGAGCCACGGAGATACG. It encodes CSTQGSHGDT. The full CDR3 protein is CSTQGSHGDTQYF.

The CDR3 sequence: CASSPTGVMNTEAFF. CDR3 DNA, as far as it was read: TGTGCCAGCAGCCCGACCGGGGTGATGAACACTGAA. This chain uses TRBV7-2 with TRBJ1-1; D ambiguous. The read is 3 residues too short to cover the CDR3 end, so that end is filled in from the germline J gene. With 5 bases removed from V and 0 bases from J, the gap between germline ends came to 13 bases. Germline V gene sequence: CDR1 SGHTA, CDR2 FQGNSA. The CDR3 covers 15 residues. Drawing the rest from reference TRBV7-2 and TRBJ1-1, the complete variable domain is GAGVSQSPSNKVTEKGKDVELRCDPISGHTALYWYRQSLGQGLEFLIYFQGNSAPDKSGLPSDRFSAERTGGSVSTLTIQRTQQEDSAVYLCASSPTGVMNTEAFFGQGTRLTVV.

As concerns this clone: The DNA ends 3 residues before the CDR3 does, and the rest of the CDR3 is filled in from the germline J gene. The chain carries TRBV11-3 and TRBJ1-1; D is undetermined. Germline values: CDR1 SGHNT, CDR2 YENEEA. The CDR3 length is 15 residues. V gave up 1 base and J gave up 0 bases, with 9 bases separating them. Here the CDR3 reads CASSLGAGLNTEAFF. The sequenced CDR3 bases are TGTGCCAGCAGCTTAGGGGCAGGCTTGAACACTGAA. Full variable domain (outside the CDR3, taken from reference TRBV11-3 and TRBJ1-1): EAGVVQSPRYKIIEKKQPVAFWCNPISGHNTLYWYLQNLGQGPELLIRYENEEAVDDSQLPKDRFSAERLKGVDSTLKIQPAELGDSAVYLCASSLGAGLNTEAFFGQGTRLTVV.

About this clone itself: The sequenced fragment ends 3 residues before the CDR3 boundary, so the rest is inferred from the germline J gene. This chain links TRBV2 with TRBJ1-1; TRBD1 might be the D (6 bases). Trimming left V 6 bases short and J 0 bases short, with 20 bases between. There are 17 residues in the CDR3. Per germline, CDR1 SNHLY and CDR2 FYNNEI. CDR3 in amino acids: CASSPGPHRAMNTEAFF. CDR3 DNA (partial): TGTGCCAGCAGCCCCGGCCCGCACAGGGCCATGAACACTGAA.

As regards this clone: From the germline J gene comes the end of the CDR3, since the read stops 3 residues before it. This chain links TRBV6-1 with TRBJ1-2; 7 bases map to TRBD1. With V trimmed by 3 bases and J by 3 bases, 7 bases remained unmatched. Germline loops: CDR1 MNHNS, CDR2 SASEGT. CDR3 length: 15 amino acids. The CDR3 bases that were read are TGTGCCAGCAGTGAGGGAACAGGGGCCTACTATGGC. Its protein product is CASSEGTGAYYG. The whole CDR3 region reads CASSEGTGAYYGYTF.

Concerning this clone itself: Read data end 3 residues before the CDR3 end; the end is taken from the germline J gene. At the DNA level, this CDR3 is encoded by other sequences in the same sample as well. V and J are TRBV5-1 and TRBJ1-1, with unresolved D. V gave up 3 bases and J gave up 0 bases, with 6 bases separating them. Germline V gene sequence: CDR1 SGHRS, CDR2 YFSETQ. This CDR3 region has 13 residues. CDR3 DNA, as far as it was read: TGCGCCAGCAGCTCGCAGGTGAACACTGAA. Protein sequence: CASSSQVNTE. The full CDR3 reads CASSSQVNTEAFF.

About this clone itself: The read finishes 3 residues shy of the CDR3 end, and the germline J gene is used to complete it. The V gene is TRBV5-1, the J gene TRBJ2-4, with 7 bases that match TRBD1. The V gene's germline CDR1 is SGHRS and CDR2 YFSETQ. V lost 4 bases to trimming and J lost 7 bases; unmatched junction nucleotides: 8. This CDR3 is built from 14 residues. CDR3 in amino acids: CASSPGQPDNIQYF. The sequenced part of the CDR3 DNA is TGCGCCAGCAGCCCGGGACAGCCAGATAACATT.